The present T cell receptor (beta chain) was sequenced within a study of blood T cell repertoires in COVID-19 (TCRdb year 2020). Background on the whole study: Samples covering the acute and convalescent phases of COVID-19 were provided by collaborators in the United States, Italy and Spain. The material from the prospective study consisted of cDNA or gDNA derived from T cells, B-cell-depleted T cells, or PBMCs. Deeply sampled blood TCRbeta repertoires from subjects exposed to, actively infected with, or recovered from COVID-19 were included in the dataset. The repertoires were released in a freely available public database meant as a resource for research on the immune response to SARS-CoV-2. Samples were obtained from the ongoing ImmuneRACE study (first 160 participants) and from some 1,300 subjects provided by 6 global collaborators. A de-identified subject ID, COVID-19 status, age in years and sex were almost always included in the sample metadata. Where HLA class I and class II types were available, the types were taken from metadata supplied by the sample provider, not from assay-based typing. What the research found in general, with its limitations: The quantity of clinical and demographic metadata differed by source and by participant and was supplied without curation.

Comments on this clone: Its antigen is currently not known. No much larger clonotype is one base removed from it; base qualities were not supplied. The identical CDR3 is also encoded by other nucleotide sequences in the sample.

TCRbeta CDR3 regions were amplified from genomic DNA by means of the immunoSEQ Assay, a bias-controlled multiplex PCR. The paper's data handling went like this. The number of nucleated cells in each sample was estimated by amplification of reference gene primers within the assay. Sequence reads were collapsed and filtered to measure the absolute abundance of every unique TCRbeta CDR3 rearrangement. For each sample, productive Simpson clonality was calculated by taking the square root of Simpson's diversity index across productive rearrangements. TCRdb stores this immuneACCESS table with in-frame sequences only. Part of the clones is absent; in the studies checked, under half of the shortfall reflects unresolved V genes, and no reason is known for the rest. The V and J calls and the clone size are those of that table, but D and trimming were determined from the DNA. The sample table lists roughly 320,000 clones, approximately 85% of them with a count of one. The ten largest clonotypes hold 7.2% of the sample.

The collaborating institutions used their own protocols to collect whole blood in K2EDTA tubes. For TCRbeta analysis, collaborators shipped samples as frozen whole blood, isolated PBMCs, or DNA extracted from either of those sample types. The junction carries 6 bases between V and J, which are trimmed by 3 bases and 4 bases respectively. CDR1 and CDR2 are read off the germline V gene as KGHSH and LQKENI. Reading from cysteine to phenylalanine, the CDR3 counts 12 amino acids. Kept here is only the CDR3 DNA, which spans 36 bases and is read in frame from base 1. The receptor was isolated from a human donor in a cohort sampled during active COVID-19. The sequence links TRBV18 to TRBJ2-5; the D segment could be TRBD2, given 6 matching bases. Sequencing was performed on peripheral blood. The CDR3 region has the sequence CASSPGGETQYF. The DNA sequence is as follows: TGTGCCAGCTCACCGGGGGGAGAGACCCAGTACTTC.